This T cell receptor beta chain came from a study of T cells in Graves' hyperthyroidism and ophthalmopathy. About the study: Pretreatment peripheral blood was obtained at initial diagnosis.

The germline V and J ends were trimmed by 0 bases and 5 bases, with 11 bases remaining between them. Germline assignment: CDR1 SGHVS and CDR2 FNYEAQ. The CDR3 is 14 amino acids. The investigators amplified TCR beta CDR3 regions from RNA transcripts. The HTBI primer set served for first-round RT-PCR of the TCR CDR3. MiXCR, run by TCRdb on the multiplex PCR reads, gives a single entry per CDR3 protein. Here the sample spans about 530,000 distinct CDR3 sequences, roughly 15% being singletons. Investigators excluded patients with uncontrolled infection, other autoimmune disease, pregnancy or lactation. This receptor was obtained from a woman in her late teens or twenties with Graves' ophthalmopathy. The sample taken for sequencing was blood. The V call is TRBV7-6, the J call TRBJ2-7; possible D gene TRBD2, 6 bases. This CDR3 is CASSLAGLVDEQYF. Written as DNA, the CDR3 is TGTGCCAGCAGCTTAGCGGGACTGGTCGACGAGCAGTACTTC.